The clone carrying this TCR beta chain appeared a few times. Other DNA sequences in this specimen translate into the identical CDR3. Germline-derived CDR1 and CDR2 are SGDLS and YYNGEE. The CDR3 is 15 amino acids. V gave up 0 bases and J gave up 2 bases, with 8 bases separating them. These data are taken from a study of blood T cell repertoires in COVID-19. Study in general: The United States, Italy and Spain were the sources of the acute and convalescent COVID-19 samples. T cells, B-cell-depleted T cells, or PBMCs provided the cDNA or gDNA that served as material.

Authors' analysis steps: Reference gene primer amplification yielded estimated nucleated cell counts. Sequenced by immunoSEQ multiplex PCR; TCRdb stores in-frame clones only, minus some. The DNA gave D and trimming, while V, J and clone size come from that table. The table shows roughly 110,000 clones, with around 83% occurring only once. Sequencing was carried out using peripheral blood. The sequence was collected from a man in his 70s with acute or convalescent COVID-19. The chain links TRBV9 to TRBJ2-2; D not resolved. The CDR3 region is CASSVAGLNTGELFF. DNA of the CDR3: TGTGCCAGCAGCGTAGCTGGCCTTAACACCGGGGAGCTGTTTTTT.